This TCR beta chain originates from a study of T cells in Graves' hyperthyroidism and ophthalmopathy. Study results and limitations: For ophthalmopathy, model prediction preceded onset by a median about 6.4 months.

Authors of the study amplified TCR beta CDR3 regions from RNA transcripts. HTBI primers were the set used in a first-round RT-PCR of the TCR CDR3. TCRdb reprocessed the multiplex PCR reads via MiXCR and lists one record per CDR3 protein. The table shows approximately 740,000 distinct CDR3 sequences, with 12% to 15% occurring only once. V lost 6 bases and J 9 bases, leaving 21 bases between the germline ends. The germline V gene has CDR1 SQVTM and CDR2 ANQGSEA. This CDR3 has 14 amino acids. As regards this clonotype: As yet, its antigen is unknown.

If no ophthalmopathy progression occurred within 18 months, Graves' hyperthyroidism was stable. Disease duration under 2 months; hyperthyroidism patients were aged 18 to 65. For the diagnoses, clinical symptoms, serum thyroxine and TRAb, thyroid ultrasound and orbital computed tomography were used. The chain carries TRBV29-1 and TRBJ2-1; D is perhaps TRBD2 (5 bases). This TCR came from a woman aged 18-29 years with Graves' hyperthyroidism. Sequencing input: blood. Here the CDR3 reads CSVPNRDAPTEQFF. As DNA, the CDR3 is TGCAGCGTCCCAAACCGGGATGCGCCCACTGAGCAGTTCTTC.